Below are 15 T cell receptor beta chains sequenced from a single sample in a study of cytomegalovirus exposure and HLA in healthy donors. Both 60 Vbeta primers and 13 Jbeta primers went into the PCR. This table comes from immunoSEQ multiplex PCR, and its TCRdb copy is limited to in-frame clones, with some not included. The table has approximately 100,000 clones, approximately 80% seen once. Sequencing used PBMCs. The receptor source for this set is a woman aged 35 to 49 in good health and CMV-seronegative.

The chain combines TRBV4-3 with TRBJ2-3; tentatively, D is TRBD1 (5 bases). With 2 bases removed from V and 2 bases from J, the gap between germline ends came to 11 bases. Germline V gives CDR1 LGHNA, CDR2 YSLEER. This CDR3 has 15 residues. CDR3 DNA sequence: TGCGCCAGCAGCCAAAGACAGATTACCACAGATACGCAGTATTTT. The encoded protein is CASSQRQITTDTQYF.

This chain joins TRBV2 and TRBJ2-3, with 12 bases fitting TRBD1. The junction had 3 bases not matched to a gene; V was cut back by 5 bases and J by 6 bases. Germline CDR1 and CDR2: SNHLY and FYNNEI. The CDR3 runs to 14 residues. As DNA, the CDR3 is TGTGCCAGCAGTTTGGGACAGGGGGCCGATACGCAGTATTTT. Protein: CASSLGQGADTQYF.

This chain joins TRBV28 and TRBJ2-3; D ambiguous. CDR3 length equals 14 residues. The ends were cut back, 4 bases at V and 4 bases at J, with 12 bases in the middle. Germline assignment: CDR1 MDHEN and CDR2 SYDVKM. The CDR3 loop reads CASSSPGAADTQYF. In nucleotides, the CDR3 is TGTGCCAGCAGTTCCCCGGGTGCCGCAGATACGCAGTATTTT. The complete variable domain, with remaining parts taken from reference TRBV28 and TRBJ2-3, reads DVKVTQSSRYLVKRTGEKVFLECVQDMDHENMFWYRQDPGLGLRLIYFSYDVKMKEKGDIPEGYSVSREKKERFSLILESASTNQTSMYLCASSSPGAADTQYFGPGTRLTVL.

Concerning this clone itself: The conserved phenylalanine or tryptophan is not found at the CDR3 terminus, so this likely reflects a read error. The V and J genes are TRBV19 and TRBJ1-5; D is unclear. CDR3 length: 19 amino acids. Germline V lookup: CDR1 LNHDA, CDR2 SQIVND (reference sequence). V lost 2 bases and J 5 bases, leaving 25 bases between the germline ends. The CDR3 DNA is TGTGCCAGTAGTATATCGTTCGCGGGTTCGGGAGATCACTATCAGCCCCAGCATTCT. Translated: CASSISFAGSGDHYQPQHS.

The chain links TRBV27 to TRBJ2-3; 9 positions agree with TRBD2. V was pared by 6 bases and J by 4 bases, with 8 bases of the junction left unmatched. CDR1 MNHEY and CDR2 SMNVEV come from the germline V gene (reference sequence). CDR3 length equals 15 residues. CDR3 protein: CASRDGGRGPDTQYF. In DNA, the CDR3 is TGTGCCAGCAGGGATGGCGGGAGGGGGCCAGATACGCAGTATTTT.

Remarks on this clone: The junction differs from germline at one of its ends, possibly a read error. The gene calls are TRBV4-1 and TRBJ1-4; perhaps TRBD1 as D (6 bases). Germline loops: CDR1 MGHRA, CDR2 YSYEKL. CDR3 length equals 14 residues. This chain's CDR3 is CASSRTATNKKLFF. CDR3 in DNA: TGCGCCAGCAGCCGGACAGCAACTAATAAAAAACTGTTTTTT.

This clone was detected only once. This chain connects TRBV28 to TRBJ2-6; D is unresolved. Trimming took 4 bases from V and 4 from J, leaving 2 bases between them. The germline V gene encodes CDR1 MDHEN and CDR2 SYDVKM. CDR3 size: 12 residues. CDR3: CASSSGANVLTF. CDR3 coding DNA: TGTGCCAGCAGTTCGGGGGCCAACGTCCTGACTTTC.

This clone showed up just a few times. This sequence joins TRBV27 and TRBJ1-2; 9 bases are shared with TRBD1. CDR1 MNHEY and CDR2 SMNVEV come from the germline V gene (reference sequence). Trimming took 7 bases from V and 8 from J; bases not matched to a gene: 11. The CDR3 runs to 14 residues. The CDR3 reads CASKVRDREGGYTF. DNA for the CDR3: TGTGCCAGCAAAGTCCGGGACAGGGAGGGAGGCTACACCTTC.

The chain uses TRBV9 and TRBJ2-5, with 9 bases that match TRBD2. The CDR3 is 15 residues long. CDR1 SGDLS and CDR2 YYNGEE come from the germline V gene. Trimming took 4 bases from V and 4 from J; bases not matched to a gene: 8. The chain's CDR3 is CASSPGGRASETQYF. The DNA for the CDR3 is TGTGCCAGCAGCCCCGGCGGGAGGGCCTCAGAGACCCAGTACTTC.

The J gene is TRBJ1-3, the V gene TRBV5-1, with D uncertain. The V gene's germline CDR1 is SGHRS and CDR2 YFSETQ. The V end lost 5 bases, the J end lost 2 bases, and 11 bases lay between the germline ends. The CDR3 has 14 residues. The CDR3 sequence: CASRHEEPGNTIYF. DNA of the CDR3: TGCGCCAGCAGACATGAGGAACCTGGAAACACCATATATTTT.

The rearrangement joins TRBV7-6 to TRBJ2-3; a possible D gene is TRBD1 (6 bases). CDR3 length: 16 amino acids. The ends were cut back, 5 bases at V and 2 bases at J, with 17 bases in the middle. CDR1 and CDR2 (germline): SGHVS, FNYEAQ. The CDR3 loop reads CASSRLTGQITDTQYF. CDR3 sequence (DNA): TGTGCCAGCAGCCGCCTGACAGGACAGATCACAGATACGCAGTATTTT.

The J gene is TRBJ1-1, the V gene TRBV6-1; D remains unclear. The CDR3 consists of 14 residues. V gave up 4 bases and J gave up 5 bases, with 14 bases separating them. Germline V gene lookup returns CDR1 MNHNS and CDR2 SASEGT. As DNA, the CDR3 is TGTGCCAGCAGTGTCGTTTACCTCCAGACTGAAGCTTTCTTT. This codes for CASSVVYLQTEAFF.

The CDR3 sequence: CASSANFFYNEQFF. CDR3 in DNA: TGTGCCAGCAGCGCGAACTTTTTCTACAATGAGCAGTTCTTC. This chain links TRBV9 with TRBJ2-1; unclear D gene. This CDR3 spans 14 amino acids. CDR1 and CDR2 from the germline V gene are SGDLS and YYNGEE. Trimming removed 3 bases from V and 3 bases from J, with 10 bases in between.

This clone was detected only a few times. The junction differs from germline at one of its ends, possibly a read error. The chain joins TRBV4-1 to TRBJ2-7, with a possible D match to TRBD2 (6 bases). The CDR3 is made up of 14 amino acids. Germline V CDR1 and CDR2: MGHRA, YSYEKL. The CDR3 region has the DNA TGCGCCAGCAGCGAAGAAGCGGGCCCCTACGAGCAGTACTTC. Translation gives CASSEEAGPYEQYF.

V usage is TRBV7-8 and J usage is TRBJ1-6; 10 bases are a match to TRBD1. Per germline, CDR1 SGHVS and CDR2 FQNEAQ. The CDR3 length is 15 residues. Trimming cost V 5 bases and J 10 bases; bases outside gene matches: 8. The CDR3 DNA sequence: TGTGCCAGCAGCGGGCGACAGGGGGCTAGGTCACCCCTCCACTTT. This translates into CASSGRQGARSPLHF. Looking up the rest from reference TRBV7-8 and TRBJ1-6 gives the full variable domain: GAGVSQSPRYKVAKRGQDVALRCDPISGHVSLFWYQQALGQGPEFLTYFQNEAQLDKSGLPSDRFFAERPEGSVSTLKIQRTQQEDSAVYLCASSGRQGARSPLHFGNGTRLTVT.